Following are 10 T cell receptor beta chains from one sample sequenced in a study of blood T cell repertoires in COVID-19. Measured with immunoSEQ multiplex PCR; TCRdb has only the in-frame clones, and not every one. This table holds about 200,000 clones, just under 90% found once. Source material: peripheral blood. These receptors were collected from a man in his 60s who had recovered from COVID-19.

This clone was detected only a few times. The chain has TRBV30 and TRBJ1-2; D uncertain. Germline lookup yields CDR1 GTSNPN and CDR2 SVGIG (reference sequence). Trimming cost V 4 bases and J 8 bases, with 17 bases left between them. CDR3 length equals 13 residues. The CDR3 sequence: CAWKRQERPGYTF. In nucleotides, the CDR3 is TGTGCCTGGAAAAGGCAGGAAAGGCCCGGCTACACCTTC.

The chain uses TRBV6-5 and TRBJ1-3; D remains ambiguous. CDR3 size: 13 residues. The V gene's germline CDR1 is MNHEY and CDR2 SVGAGI. V gave up 2 bases and J gave up 12 bases, with 14 bases separating them. CDR3 DNA sequence: TGTGCCAGCAGTTACGGCTCGGAGCAACACATATATTTT. Translated: CASSYGSEQHIYF.

The gene calls are TRBV6-5 and TRBJ2-1; 7 positions agree with TRBD2. The CDR3 spans 15 residues. The V segment lost 6 bases and the J segment 0 bases; nucleotides outside the gene matches: 5. From germline, CDR1 is MNHEY and CDR2 SVGAGI. The CDR3 sequence: CASSLAVGSYNEQFF. CDR3 bases: TGTGCCAGCAGCCTAGCGGTAGGCTCCTACAATGAGCAGTTCTTC.

V usage is TRBV6-5 and J usage is TRBJ2-5; TRBD1 aligns across 8 bases. This CDR3 region has 16 residues. Trimming removed 0 bases from V and 4 bases from J; junction bases left unmatched: 7. Germline V gene data show CDR1 as MNHEY and CDR2 as SVGAGI. This CDR3 is CASSYSPGQGRETQYF. In DNA form, the CDR3 reads TGTGCCAGCAGTTACTCGCCCGGACAGGGACGAGAGACCCAGTACTTC.

V gene TRBV7-4 combines with J gene TRBJ1-4, with 7 positions matching TRBD1. CDR3 length: 14 residues. Germline values: CDR1 SGHVT, CDR2 SQSDAQ. Germline trimming cut 5 bases from V and 5 bases from J; bases unmatched to any gene: 5. The CDR3 sequence is CASSPGQWNEKLFF. The DNA of the CDR3 is TGTGCCAGCAGCCCGGGACAGTGGAATGAAAAACTGTTTTTT.

J is TRBJ2-3 and V is TRBV30; TRBD2 agrees at 7 bases. Trimming at V came to 3 bases and at J to 4 bases, leaving 1 base not matched to a gene. The CDR3 runs to 12 residues. The germline V gene encodes CDR1 GTSNPN and CDR2 SVGIG (reference sequence). The CDR3 spells CAWRGGPDTQYF. The DNA for the CDR3 is TGTGCCTGGAGGGGAGGGCCAGATACGCAGTATTTT. The variable domain in full, completed from reference TRBV30 and TRBJ2-3, reads SQTIHQWPATLVQPVGSPLSLECTVEGTSNPNLYWYRQAAGRGLQLLFYSVGIGQISSEVPQNLSASRPQDRQFILSSKKLLLSDSGFYLCAWRGGPDTQYFGPGTRLTVL.

The chain has TRBV5-6 and TRBJ2-3, with 8 bases aligning to TRBD1. Trimming at V came to 7 bases and at J to 1 base, leaving 8 bases not matched to a gene. CDR1 is SGHDT and CDR2 is YYEEEE in the germline V gene. There are 15 residues in the CDR3. The CDR3 here is CASGQGARGTDTQYF. For the CDR3, the DNA is TGTGCCAGCGGGCAGGGGGCGCGGGGCACAGATACGCAGTATTTT.

The genes are TRBV5-1 and TRBJ2-2, with 7 bases aligning to TRBD2. Germline assignment: CDR1 SGHRS and CDR2 YFSETQ. This CDR3 has 15 residues. Losses at the gene ends were 5 bases for V and 2 bases for J; bases not matched to a gene: 6. The CDR3 bases are TGCGCCAGCAGACCAGCGGGACTCAACACCGGGGAGCTGTTTTTT. It codes for CASRPAGLNTGELFF.

Only one count was recorded for this clone. The V gene is TRBV6-1, the J gene TRBJ2-7; D unclear. This CDR3 region has 16 residues. The V gene lost 2 bases and the J gene lost 6 bases, with 20 bases spanning the gap. The V gene's germline CDR1 is MNHNS and CDR2 SASEGT. The CDR3 protein is CASSEQVGFVFGEQYF. CDR3 nucleotide sequence: TGTGCCAGCAGTGAACAGGTCGGATTCGTATTCGGCGAGCAGTACTTC.

The chain is built from TRBV5-4 and TRBJ1-2; 7 bases are shared with TRBD1. V shed 4 bases, J shed 6 bases, and the junction held 12 bases outside the gene matches. The germline V gene encodes CDR1 SGHNT and CDR2 YYREEE (reference sequence). This CDR3 contains 15 residues. CDR3 DNA: TGTGCCAGCAGCGCGATGGGTCAGGGGGATGATGGCTACACCTTC. Translating gives CASSAMGQGDDGYTF.